The 31 T cell receptor beta chains given below trace back to one sample, sequenced in a study of cytomegalovirus exposure and HLA in healthy donors (dated by TCRdb to 2016 to 2017). The library was obtained by the immunoSEQ multiplex PCR assay. A mixture of 60 forward primers for TCR Vbeta segments and 13 reverse primers for TCR Jbeta segments was used in the multiplex PCR. TCRdb's version of the immuneACCESS table is confined to in-frame rearrangements and falls short of the full clone set. An unresolved V gene accounts for under half of the shortfall where checked; the remainder is of unknown origin. Within this sample are approximately 110,000 clones, with roughly three quarters of them counted one time only. Together, the top ten hold roughly 11% of the sample. Sample: PBMCs. The receptor source for this set is a man aged 35-49 years in good health and CMV-seropositive.

This chain connects TRBV10-3 to TRBJ2-7, with TRBD1 matching 12 bases. CDR1 and CDR2 from the germline V gene are ENHRY and SYGVKD. The junction had 8 bases not matched to a gene; V was cut back by 7 bases and J by 7 bases. This CDR3 spans 14 amino acids. CDR3 DNA sequence: TGTGCCATCACCCCGGGACAGGGGGCTGGGGAGCAGTACTTC. It yields the protein CAITPGQGAGEQYF.

This clone was counted a few times. The chain has TRBV10-2 and TRBJ2-7; D gene uncertain. The CDR3 length is 13 residues. Germline CDR1 WSHSY, CDR2 SAAADI. V was clipped by 6 bases and J by 6 bases, with 15 bases between them. The CDR3 DNA is TGCGCCAGCAGACCTGTTACAGTACCCGAGCAGTACTTC. Encoded protein: CASRPVTVPEQYF.

The chain couples TRBV19 to TRBJ2-5, with TRBD2 matching over 12 bases. Per germline, CDR1 LNHDA and CDR2 SQIVND (reference sequence). Unmatched junction bases numbered 8, after V lost 4 bases and J lost 2 bases. This CDR3 is 17 amino acids long. Here the CDR3 reads CASSKTTGTSGQETQYF. The CDR3 DNA follows: TGTGCCAGTAGTAAGACTACCGGGACTAGCGGGCAAGAGACCCAGTACTTC.

The chain combines TRBV6-4 with TRBJ2-3, with 11 nucleotides matching TRBD2. This CDR3 has 15 residues. Unmatched junction bases numbered 10, after V lost 8 bases and J lost 6 bases. Germline CDR1 and CDR2: MRHNA and SNTAGT. CDR3 DNA sequence: TGTGCCAGCCCTTCCGGGACTAGCGGTGCGGATACGCAGTATTTT. This encodes CASPSGTSGADTQYF.

The CDR3 is CAWRSETGANYGYTF. As DNA, the CDR3 is TGTGCCTGGAGGTCCGAGACAGGGGCCAACTATGGCTACACCTTC. The chain is built from TRBV30 and TRBJ1-2, with 8 bases fitting TRBD1. CDR3 length equals 15 residues. Per the germline V gene, CDR1 is GTSNPN and CDR2 is SVGIG (reference sequence). V lost 3 bases to trimming and J lost 2 bases; unmatched junction nucleotides: 8.

The chain combines TRBV6-5 with TRBJ1-2; 7 nucleotides agree with TRBD1. The V gene's germline CDR1 is MNHEY and CDR2 SVGAGI. Trimming removed 6 bases from V and 4 bases from J; junction bases left unmatched: 11. The CDR3 has 15 residues. In DNA form, the CDR3 reads TGTGCCAGCAGATCGGGACAGTCGAAGGTCTATGGCTACACCTTC. Translating it yields CASRSGQSKVYGYTF.

This chain connects TRBV5-1 to TRBJ2-7, with D unresolved. Looked up from germline, CDR1 is SGHRS and CDR2 is YFSETQ. The CDR3 is 15 residues long. V lost 0 bases and J 6 bases, leaving 16 bases between the germline ends. The CDR3 nucleotides read TGCGCCAGCAGCTTGGTTACCGAGGATCCTTCCGAGCAGTACTTC. The encoded protein is CASSLVTEDPSEQYF.

This chain connects TRBV25-1 to TRBJ1-2, with TRBD1 matching 8 bases. The CDR3 is 14 residues long. The V gene end was trimmed by 4 bases and the J gene end by 4 bases; junction bases not matched to a gene: 5. Germline assignment: CDR1 MGHDK and CDR2 SYGVNS. This chain's CDR3 is CASSAGTGIYGYTF. In DNA form, the CDR3 reads TGTGCCAGCAGTGCCGGGACAGGCATCTATGGCTACACCTTC.

The V call is TRBV10-3, the J call TRBJ1-5; D may be TRBD1 (6 bases). This CDR3 comprises 13 residues. The germline V gene has CDR1 ENHRY and CDR2 SYGVKD. Deletions cut 6 bases from V and 3 bases from J, with 9 bases between. CDR3 loop: CAIRDSSNQPQHF. DNA of the CDR3: TGTGCCATCAGGGACAGCTCCAATCAGCCCCAGCATTTT.

J is TRBJ2-2 and V is TRBV7-9; tentatively, D is TRBD1 (6 bases). The length of the CDR3 is 16 residues. Germline-derived CDR1 and CDR2 are SEHNR and FQNEAQ (reference sequence). V dropped 5 bases and J dropped 4 bases, with 17 bases sitting between them. The CDR3 loop reads CASSPIGTRSTGELFF. The CDR3 DNA reads as TGTGCCAGCAGCCCAATAGGGACACGTTCCACCGGGGAGCTGTTTTTT.

CDR3 coding DNA: TGTGCCTGGAGTTGGGGAGGCAACTATGGCTACACCTTC. Translating it yields CAWSWGGNYGYTF. The V and J genes are TRBV30 and TRBJ1-2; D is uncertain. The CDR3 has 13 amino acids. Trimming stripped 2 bases from V and 2 bases from J, with 9 bases between. Germline CDR1 and CDR2: GTSNPN and SVGIG (reference sequence).

This chain joins TRBV7-2 and TRBJ2-7; D gene ambiguous. Looked up from germline, CDR1 is SGHTA and CDR2 is FQGNSA. V was cut by 3 bases and J by 2 bases, with 8 bases left in between. The CDR3 has 13 amino acids. CDR3 in DNA: TGTGCCAGCAGCTTCTGGAGTCCCTACGAGCAGTACGTC. It yields the protein CASSFWSPYEQYV.

This clone has just one count. This sequence joins TRBV6-5 and TRBJ1-2; D might be TRBD1 (5 bases). CDR1 is MNHEY, CDR2 SVGAGI, per germline. Trimming pared 2 bases from V and 4 bases from J, leaving 8 bases between. CDR3 length: 13 amino acids. CDR3 region: CASSYGRGYGYTF. The CDR3 DNA reads as TGTGCCAGCAGTTACGGAAGGGGCTATGGCTACACCTTC.

This rearrangement joins TRBV6-5 to TRBJ1-2; 9 bases line up with TRBD1. The CDR3 sequence is 14 residues long. The junction had 5 bases not matched to a gene; V was cut back by 5 bases and J by 4 bases. CDR1 and CDR2 from the germline V gene are MNHEY and SVGAGI. CDR3 amino acids: CASSGTGLAYGYTF. CDR3 bases: TGTGCCAGCAGTGGGACAGGGCTTGCCTATGGCTACACCTTC.

The V gene is TRBV28, the J gene TRBJ2-2; D possibly corresponds to TRBD2 (6 bases). Germline lookup yields CDR1 MDHEN and CDR2 SYDVKM. This CDR3 has 16 amino acids. V was pared by 7 bases and J by 2 bases, with 17 bases between. Here the CDR3 reads CASTSMLGLNTGELFF. The CDR3 DNA reads TGTGCCAGCACTTCAATGTTGGGACTTAACACCGGGGAGCTGTTTTTT.

The chain is built from TRBV4-2 and TRBJ1-5, with 7 nucleotides matching TRBD1. Germline V gene lookup returns CDR1 LGHNA and CDR2 YNFKEQ. The CDR3 covers 17 residues. With V trimmed by 2 bases and J by 8 bases, 15 bases remained unmatched. CDR3 residues: CASSQSWLGGEDKPQHF. The CDR3 coding sequence is TGTGCCAGCAGCCAAAGCTGGCTAGGGGGCGAGGATAAGCCCCAGCATTTT.

The chain uses TRBV30 and TRBJ2-7; D gene unclear. CDR3 length equals 16 residues. Per germline, CDR1 GTSNPN and CDR2 SVGIG (reference sequence). V lost 3 bases and J 0 bases, leaving 18 bases between the germline ends. In DNA form, the CDR3 reads TGTGCCTGGAGACCCCAATATATATATAGCTCCTACGAGCAGTACTTC. Amino acids: CAWRPQYIYSSYEQYF.

The V call is TRBV19, the J call TRBJ2-3, with D perhaps matching TRBD1 (5 bases). Looked up from germline, CDR1 is LNHDA and CDR2 is SQIVND (reference sequence). V gave up 2 bases and J gave up 1 base, with 7 bases separating them. The CDR3 has 14 residues. The CDR3 DNA follows: TGTGCCAGTAGTATAATAGGGGGCACAGATACGCAGTATTTT. Translated, it gives CASSIIGGTDTQYF.

This clone came up once. The chain combines TRBV30 with TRBJ1-5; D is unclear. CDR1 and CDR2 from the germline V gene are GTSNPN and SVGIG (reference sequence). Trimming removed 2 bases from V and 4 bases from J, with 9 bases in between. The CDR3 runs 13 residues. Here the CDR3 DNA reads TGTGCCTGGAGTAGAGGGAAAAATCAGCCCCAGCATTTT. Amino acid sequence: CAWSRGKNQPQHF.

This clone has only a few counts. The chain has TRBV4-3 and TRBJ2-1; no firm D call. The CDR3 consists of 14 residues. CDR1 LGHNA and CDR2 YSLEER come from the germline V gene. V was shortened by 3 bases and J by 2 bases, with 8 bases between the two germline ends. CDR3 sequence (DNA): TGCGCCAGCAGCCACCTAGGCCCCTACAATGAGCAGTTCTTC. Residues: CASSHLGPYNEQFF.

The rearrangement links TRBV11-2 to TRBJ2-7, with 7 bases that match TRBD1. Germline V gives CDR1 SGHAT, CDR2 FQNNGV. This CDR3 region has 14 residues. V trimming: 2 bases; J trimming: 4 bases; junction bases outside the gene matches: 5. This CDR3 reads CASSLLDRPYEQYF. The DNA for the CDR3 is TGTGCCAGCAGCTTACTGGACAGGCCTTACGAGCAGTACTTC.

The V and J genes are TRBV7-9 and TRBJ2-2, with a possible D match to TRBD2 (6 bases). V lost 5 bases to trimming and J lost 5 bases, with 9 bases between them. Germline CDR1 reads SEHNR; CDR2 reads FQNEAQ (reference sequence). CDR3 length: 13 residues. CDR3 region: CASSPGGTGELFF. The DNA for the CDR3 is TGTGCCAGCAGCCCCGGGGGTACCGGGGAGCTGTTTTTT.

The V call is TRBV30, the J call TRBJ2-7, with 11 bases lining up with TRBD2. V trimming: 5 bases; J trimming: 0 bases; junction bases outside the gene matches: 18. Germline V lookup: CDR1 GTSNPN, CDR2 SVGIG (reference sequence). The CDR3 runs to 19 residues. The CDR3 nucleotides read TGTGCCTGGGGGTCACCTTACAACCCGGGACTAGCGGCCTCCTACGAGCAGTACTTC. This codes for CAWGSPYNPGLAASYEQYF. Full variable domain (outside the CDR3, taken from reference TRBV30 and TRBJ2-7): SQTIHQWPATLVQPVGSPLSLECTVEGTSNPNLYWYRQAAGRGLQLLFYSVGIGQISSEVPQNLSASRPQDRQFILSSKKLLLSDSGFYLCAWGSPYNPGLAASYEQYFGPGTRLTVT.

The chain carries TRBV7-9 and TRBJ1-1, with a tentative D call TRBD1 (6 bases). The CDR3 is 14 residues long. V was clipped by 10 bases and J by 1 base, with 16 bases between them. The germline CDR1 and CDR2 sequences are SEHNR and FQNEAQ (reference sequence). The CDR3 sequence: CATQGYGGNTEAFF. CDR3 sequence (DNA): TGTGCCACCCAGGGGTATGGAGGGAACACTGAAGCTTTCTTT.

This rearrangement joins TRBV4-1 to TRBJ1-1; no firm D call. Germline CDR1 and CDR2: MGHRA and YSYEKL. The CDR3 loop spans 13 amino acids. Trimming stripped 4 bases from V and 6 bases from J, with 12 bases between. As DNA, the CDR3 is TGCGCCAGCAGCCCCGGACTGTACCCTGAAGCTTTCTTT. Translated, it gives CASSPGLYPEAFF.

The chain employs TRBV10-3 and TRBJ1-5; TRBD1 matches 7 bases. Looked up from germline, CDR1 is ENHRY and CDR2 is SYGVKD. Trimming removed 4 bases from V and 5 bases from J; junction bases left unmatched: 8. CDR3 length: 15 amino acids. CDR3 nucleotides: TGTGCCATCAGTGGGCCTGGGCAGGGGGATCAGCCCCAGCATTTT. Translated, it gives CAISGPGQGDQPQHF.

The J gene is TRBJ1-2, the V gene TRBV6-1, with TRBD1 matching 7 bases. In germline, CDR1 is MNHNS, CDR2 SASEGT. The CDR3 runs 15 residues. The V gene end was trimmed by 3 bases and the J gene end by 5 bases; junction bases not matched to a gene: 9. CDR3 loop: CASSDRGQSFYGYTF. In DNA form, the CDR3 reads TGTGCCAGCAGTGACAGGGGACAGTCATTTTATGGCTACACCTTC.

The chain couples TRBV15 to TRBJ2-3, with 8 positions matching TRBD2. Trimming at V came to 3 bases and at J to 4 bases, leaving 9 bases not matched to a gene. The CDR3 has 16 amino acids. Germline V CDR1 and CDR2: LNHNV, YYDKDF (reference sequence). The CDR3 sequence: CATSRRRGTRADTQYF. The DNA for the CDR3 is TGTGCCACCAGCAGGAGGCGGGGGACTAGAGCAGATACGCAGTATTTT.

The genes are TRBV4-1 and TRBJ1-2; 7 positions match TRBD1. J lost 4 bases, V lost 5 bases, and 4 bases had no gene match. Germline values: CDR1 MGHRA, CDR2 YSYEKL. The CDR3 has 13 residues. The DNA of the CDR3 is TGCGCCAGCAGCTATACAGGGGCCTATGGCTACACCTTC. The encoded protein is CASSYTGAYGYTF.

V usage is TRBV7-9 and J usage is TRBJ1-2; D is possibly TRBD1 (6 bases). The CDR3 length is 14 residues. V lost 5 bases, J lost 3 bases, and 13 bases lay in between. The germline CDR1 and CDR2 sequences are SEHNR and FQNEAQ (reference sequence). Here the CDR3 DNA reads TGTGCCAGCAGCCCTGAAAGGACAGACTATGGCTACACCTTC. Translation gives CASSPERTDYGYTF.

The genes are TRBV30 and TRBJ1-5; TRBD1 matches at 8 bases. The CDR3 sequence is 14 residues long. From germline, CDR1 is GTSNPN and CDR2 SVGIG (reference sequence). Trimming took 2 bases from V and 6 from J; bases not matched to a gene: 6. As DNA, the CDR3 is TGTGCCTGGAGTCTTCAGGGGGCTGGTCAGCCCCAGCATTTT. The encoded protein is CAWSLQGAGQPQHF.